This T cell receptor beta chain appears in the sequencing data of a study of blood T cell repertoires in COVID-19. About the research overall: Material from acute and convalescent COVID-19 was sourced from the United States, Italy and Spain. Sources were T cells, B-cell-depleted T cells, or PBMCs; the material itself was cDNA or gDNA.

The CDR3 contains 15 residues. V dropped 4 bases and J dropped 2 bases, with 12 bases sitting between them. Germline V CDR1 and CDR2: KGHSH, LQKENI. Authors' data handling: Reference gene primer amplification gave estimated nucleated cell counts. Data came from immunoSEQ multiplex PCR; TCRdb stores just in-frame clones and leaves some out. That table supplies the V and J calls and clone size; D and trimming were determined from the DNA. This repertoire shows about 140,000 clones, about 80% found once; its top ten account for roughly 17%. This clone was seen only a few times. The specimen was peripheral blood. The chain is built from TRBV18 and TRBJ1-3; possible D gene TRBD1, 5 bases. This TCR was recovered from a man aged 45 to 65 with acute or convalescent COVID-19. CDR3: CASSLQQDTGNTIYF. The CDR3 DNA reads TGTGCCAGCTCACTCCAACAGGATACTGGAAACACCATATATTTT.